This T cell receptor beta chain was obtained from a study of shared clonotypes between healthy human individuals. Points from the study as a whole: Sampling involved blood alone; tissue repertoires likely differ. In a handful of donors, around 4.5% of naive CD4 clonotypes appeared in common. Memory subsets generally showed lower estimated richness than naive subsets.

CD45RO negativity and positive selection for CCR7 defined naive CD8 cells, a population that excluded terminally differentiated effector memory CD45RA+ cells. Sequencing used immunoSEQ multiplex PCR; TCRdb keeps in-frame clones, though not all of them. This sample has roughly 2,000,000 clones, with 85% to 95% found just once. Trimming stripped 4 bases from V and 4 bases from J, with 9 bases between. The germline gives CDR1 SGDLS, CDR2 YYNGEE. The CDR3 contains 13 residues. Of note for this clone: Its antigen remains unknown.

The source of this sequence is a young man in good health. The chain joins TRBV9 to TRBJ1-3; unclear D gene. Material: naive CD8+ T cells sorted from blood. CDR3 DNA sequence: TGTGCCAGCAGCCCCACCTCCGGAAACACCATATATTTT. The encoded protein is CASSPTSGNTIYF.